The 9 T cell receptor beta chains given below trace back to one sample, sequenced in a study of T cells in localized non-small cell lung cancer. Produced via immunoSEQ multiplex PCR; TCRdb's table is partial and in-frame only. Of approximately 61,000 clones listed, 86% were seen once; the top ten hold 5.2%. Source: peripheral blood, taken before any cancer treatment. The receptors stem from a woman aged 40-70 years with stage I lung adenocarcinoma.

This clone came up once. The chain employs TRBV5-6 and TRBJ2-7, with TRBD2 matching 11 bases. J gave up 6 bases and V 3 bases, and 5 bases lay outside the gene matches. This CDR3 has 14 residues. The germline gives CDR1 SGHDT, CDR2 YYEEEE. The CDR3 DNA reads TGTGCCAGCAGCTCCGGACTAGCGGGCCTCGAGCAGTACTTC. It encodes CASSSGLAGLEQYF.

This sequence joins TRBV7-2 and TRBJ1-1; TRBD1 aligns across 8 bases. Trimming removed 5 bases from V and 1 base from J; junction bases left unmatched: 9. Germline-derived CDR1 and CDR2 are SGHTA and FQGNSA. CDR3 length: 16 amino acids. CDR3 DNA sequence: TGTGCCAGCAGCATTCCTCGAGACAGGGGGAACACTGAAGCTTTCTTT. Amino acid sequence: CASSIPRDRGNTEAFF.

This clone is a singleton in its sample. The chain carries TRBV7-2 and TRBJ1-1, with D possibly being TRBD1 (5 bases). V lost 3 bases to trimming and J lost 3 bases, with 8 bases between them. Germline V gene sequence: CDR1 SGHTA, CDR2 FQGNSA. This CDR3 spans 13 amino acids. CDR3 nucleotides: TGTGCCAGCAGCTTGACAGCGGACACTGAAGCTTTCTTT. It specifies CASSLTADTEAFF.

This chain joins TRBV6-1 and TRBJ1-5; D gene uncertain. CDR1 is MNHNS, CDR2 SASEGT, per germline. V was trimmed by 3 bases and J by 0 bases, leaving 9 bases between them. CDR3 length: 15 residues. CDR3 in DNA: TGTGCCAGCAGTGACGGGTCTTATAGCAATCAGCCCCAGCATTTT. The encoded protein is CASSDGSYSNQPQHF.

This chain joins TRBV10-3 and TRBJ2-3, with D possibly matching TRBD2 (6 bases). The CDR3 consists of 15 residues. In germline, CDR1 is ENHRY, CDR2 SYGVKD. Trimming left V 4 bases short and J 4 bases short, with 15 bases between. CDR3 region: CAISGASDGPDTQYF. Here the CDR3 DNA reads TGTGCCATCAGTGGGGCTAGCGACGGGCCAGATACGCAGTATTTT.

This sequence joins TRBV6-5 and TRBJ2-7; 7 bases map to TRBD2. Germline-derived CDR1 and CDR2 are MNHEY and SVGAGI. Trimming at V came to 2 bases and at J to 4 bases, leaving 8 bases not matched to a gene. The length of the CDR3 is 15 residues. The CDR3 is CASSYLGDGRYEQYF. CDR3 coding DNA: TGTGCCAGCAGTTACCTGGGAGACGGGAGGTACGAGCAGTACTTC.

The CDR3 spells CASSEDIPSEKLFF. In DNA form, the CDR3 reads TGTGCCAGCAGTGAAGATATACCCAGTGAAAAACTGTTTTTT. The rearrangement uses TRBV2 and TRBJ1-4; D remains unclear. There are 14 residues in the CDR3. CDR1 is SNHLY and CDR2 is FYNNEI in the germline V gene. V was clipped by 1 base and J by 7 bases, with 10 bases between them.

The V and J genes are TRBV9 and TRBJ2-3; possibly TRBD2 for D (5 bases). The germline gives CDR1 SGDLS, CDR2 YYNGEE. Between the trimmed V and J ends, which lost 4 bases and 4 bases, there was a span of 13 bases. This CDR3 has 14 amino acids. CDR3 residues: CASSRTSISDTQYF. CDR3 coding DNA: TGTGCCAGCAGCAGGACTTCGATCTCAGATACGCAGTATTTT.

This rearrangement joins TRBV30 to TRBJ1-2; 10 nucleotides agree with TRBD1. The CDR3 loop spans 14 amino acids. With 4 bases clipped from V and 2 bases from J, the junction kept 4 bases outside the gene matches. CDR1 is GTSNPN and CDR2 is SVGIG in the germline V gene (reference sequence). The CDR3 DNA is TGTGCCTGGACCGGGACAGGGGCCAACTATGGCTACACCTTC. Translating gives CAWTGTGANYGYTF.